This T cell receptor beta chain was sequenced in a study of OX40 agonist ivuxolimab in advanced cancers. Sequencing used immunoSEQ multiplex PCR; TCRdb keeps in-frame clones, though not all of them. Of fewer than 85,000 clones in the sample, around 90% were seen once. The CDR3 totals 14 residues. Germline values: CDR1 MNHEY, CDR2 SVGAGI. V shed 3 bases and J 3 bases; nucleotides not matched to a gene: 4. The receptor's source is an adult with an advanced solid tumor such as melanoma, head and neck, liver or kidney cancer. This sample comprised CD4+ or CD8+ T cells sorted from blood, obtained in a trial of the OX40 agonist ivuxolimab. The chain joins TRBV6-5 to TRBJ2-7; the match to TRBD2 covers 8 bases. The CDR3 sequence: CASSYGTSFYEQYF. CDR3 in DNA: TGTGCCAGCAGTTATGGGACTAGTTTCTACGAGCAGTACTTC.